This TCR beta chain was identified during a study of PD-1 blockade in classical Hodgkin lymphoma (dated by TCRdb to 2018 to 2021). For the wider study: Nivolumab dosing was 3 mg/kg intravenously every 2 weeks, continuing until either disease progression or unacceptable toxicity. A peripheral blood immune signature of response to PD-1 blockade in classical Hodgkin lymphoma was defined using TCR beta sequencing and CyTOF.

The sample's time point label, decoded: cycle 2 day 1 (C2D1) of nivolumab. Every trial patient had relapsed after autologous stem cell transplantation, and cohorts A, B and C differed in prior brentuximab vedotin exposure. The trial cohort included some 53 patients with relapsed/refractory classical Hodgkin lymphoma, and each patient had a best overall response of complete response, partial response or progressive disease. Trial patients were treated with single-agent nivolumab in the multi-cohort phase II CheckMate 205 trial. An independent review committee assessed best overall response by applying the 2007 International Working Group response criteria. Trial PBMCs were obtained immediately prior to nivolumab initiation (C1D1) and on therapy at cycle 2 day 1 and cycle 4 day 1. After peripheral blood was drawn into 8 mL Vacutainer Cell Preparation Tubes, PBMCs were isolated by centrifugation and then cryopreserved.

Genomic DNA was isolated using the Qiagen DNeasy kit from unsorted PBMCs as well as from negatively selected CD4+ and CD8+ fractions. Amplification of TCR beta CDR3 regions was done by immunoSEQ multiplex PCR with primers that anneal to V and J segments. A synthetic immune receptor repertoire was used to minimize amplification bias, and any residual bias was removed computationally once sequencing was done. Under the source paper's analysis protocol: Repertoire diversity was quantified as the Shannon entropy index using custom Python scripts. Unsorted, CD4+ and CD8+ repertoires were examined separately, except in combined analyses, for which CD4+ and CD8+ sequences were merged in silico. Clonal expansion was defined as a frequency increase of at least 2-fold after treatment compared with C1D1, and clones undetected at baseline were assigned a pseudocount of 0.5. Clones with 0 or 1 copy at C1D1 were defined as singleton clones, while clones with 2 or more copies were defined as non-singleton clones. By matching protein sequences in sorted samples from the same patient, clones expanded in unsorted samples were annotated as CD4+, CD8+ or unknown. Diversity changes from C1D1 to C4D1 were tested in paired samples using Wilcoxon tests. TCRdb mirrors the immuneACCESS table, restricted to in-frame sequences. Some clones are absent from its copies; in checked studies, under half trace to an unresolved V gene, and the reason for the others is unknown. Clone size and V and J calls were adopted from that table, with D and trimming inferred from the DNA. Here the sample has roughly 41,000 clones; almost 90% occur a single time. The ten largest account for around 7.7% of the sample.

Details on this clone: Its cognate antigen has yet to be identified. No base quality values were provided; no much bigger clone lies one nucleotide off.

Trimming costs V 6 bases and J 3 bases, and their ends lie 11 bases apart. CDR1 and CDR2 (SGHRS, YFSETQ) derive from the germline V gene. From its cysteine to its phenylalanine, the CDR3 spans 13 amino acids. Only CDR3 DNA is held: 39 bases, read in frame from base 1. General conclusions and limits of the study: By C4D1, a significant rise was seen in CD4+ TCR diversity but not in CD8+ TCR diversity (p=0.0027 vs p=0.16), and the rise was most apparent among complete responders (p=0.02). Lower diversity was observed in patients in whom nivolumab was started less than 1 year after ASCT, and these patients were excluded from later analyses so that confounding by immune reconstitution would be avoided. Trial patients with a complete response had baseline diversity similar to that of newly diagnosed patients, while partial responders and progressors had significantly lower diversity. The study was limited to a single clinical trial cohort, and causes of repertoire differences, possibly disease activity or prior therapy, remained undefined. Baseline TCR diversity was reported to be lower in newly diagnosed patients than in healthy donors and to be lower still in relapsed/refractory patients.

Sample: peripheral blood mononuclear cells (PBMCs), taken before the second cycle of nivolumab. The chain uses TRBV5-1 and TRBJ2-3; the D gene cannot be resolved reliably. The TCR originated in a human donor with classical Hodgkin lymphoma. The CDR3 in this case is CASTSYPTDTQYF. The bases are TGCGCCAGCACCTCTTACCCGACAGATACGCAGTATTTT.